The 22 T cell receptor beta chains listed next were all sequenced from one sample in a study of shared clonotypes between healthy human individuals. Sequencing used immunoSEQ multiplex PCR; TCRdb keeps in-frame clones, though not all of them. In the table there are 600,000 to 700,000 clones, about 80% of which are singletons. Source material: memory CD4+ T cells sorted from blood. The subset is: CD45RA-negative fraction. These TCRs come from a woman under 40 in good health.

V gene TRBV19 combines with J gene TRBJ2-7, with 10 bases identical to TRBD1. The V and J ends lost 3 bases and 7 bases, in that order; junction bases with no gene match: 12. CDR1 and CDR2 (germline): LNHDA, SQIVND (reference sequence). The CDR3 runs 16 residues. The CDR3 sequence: CASSIRLGTGEGEQYF. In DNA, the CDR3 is TGTGCCAGTAGTATTCGTCTCGGGACAGGGGAAGGGGAGCAGTACTTC.

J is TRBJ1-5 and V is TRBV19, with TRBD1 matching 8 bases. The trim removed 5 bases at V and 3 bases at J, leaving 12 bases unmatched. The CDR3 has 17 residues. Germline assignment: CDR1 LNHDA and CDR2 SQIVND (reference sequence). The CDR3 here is CASSSRTGGSYNQPQHF. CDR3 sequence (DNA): TGTGCCAGTAGTTCCCGTACAGGGGGTTCCTACAATCAGCCCCAGCATTTT.

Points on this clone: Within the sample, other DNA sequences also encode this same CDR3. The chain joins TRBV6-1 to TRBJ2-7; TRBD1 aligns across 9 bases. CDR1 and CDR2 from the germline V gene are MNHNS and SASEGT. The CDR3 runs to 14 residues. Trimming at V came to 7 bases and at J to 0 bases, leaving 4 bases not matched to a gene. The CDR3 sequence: CASNPGQGSYEQYF. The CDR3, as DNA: TGTGCCAGCAATCCGGGACAGGGCTCCTACGAGCAGTACTTC.

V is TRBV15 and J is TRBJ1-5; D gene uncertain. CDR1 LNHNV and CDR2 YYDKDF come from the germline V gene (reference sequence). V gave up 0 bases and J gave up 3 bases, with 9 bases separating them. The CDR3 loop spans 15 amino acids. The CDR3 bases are TGTGCCACCAGCAGAGAGGCAGGCGTCAATCAGCCCCAGCATTTT. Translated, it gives CATSREAGVNQPQHF.

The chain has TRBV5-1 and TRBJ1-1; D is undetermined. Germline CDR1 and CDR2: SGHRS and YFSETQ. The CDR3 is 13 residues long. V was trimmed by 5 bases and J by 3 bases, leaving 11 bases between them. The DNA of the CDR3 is TGCGCCAGCAGGGGGAATTCCGACACTGAAGCTTTCTTT. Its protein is CASRGNSDTEAFF.

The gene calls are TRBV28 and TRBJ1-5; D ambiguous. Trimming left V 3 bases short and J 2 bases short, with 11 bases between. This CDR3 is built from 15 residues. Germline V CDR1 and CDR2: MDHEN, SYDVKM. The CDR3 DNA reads TGTGCCAGCAGTTTGGATACGTGGGGCAATCAGCCCCAGCATTTT. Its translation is CASSLDTWGNQPQHF.

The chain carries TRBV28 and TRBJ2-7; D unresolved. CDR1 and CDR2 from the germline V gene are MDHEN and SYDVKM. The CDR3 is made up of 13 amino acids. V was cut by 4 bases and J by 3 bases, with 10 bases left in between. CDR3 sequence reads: CASSYQPGYEQYF. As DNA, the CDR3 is TGTGCCAGCAGTTACCAACCCGGCTACGAGCAGTACTTC.

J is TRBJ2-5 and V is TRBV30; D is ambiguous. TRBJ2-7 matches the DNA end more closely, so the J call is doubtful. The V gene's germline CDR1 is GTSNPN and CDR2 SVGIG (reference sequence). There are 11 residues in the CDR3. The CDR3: CACGGSYEQYF. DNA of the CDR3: TGTGCCTGCGGCGGCTCCTACGAGCAGTACTTC.

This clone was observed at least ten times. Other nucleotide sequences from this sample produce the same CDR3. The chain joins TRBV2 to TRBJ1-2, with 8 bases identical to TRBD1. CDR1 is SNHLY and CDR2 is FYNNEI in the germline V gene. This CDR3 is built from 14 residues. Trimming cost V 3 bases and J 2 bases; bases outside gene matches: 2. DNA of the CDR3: TGTGCCAGCAGTGACAGGGGGCTGAACTATGGCTACACCTTC. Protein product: CASSDRGLNYGYTF.

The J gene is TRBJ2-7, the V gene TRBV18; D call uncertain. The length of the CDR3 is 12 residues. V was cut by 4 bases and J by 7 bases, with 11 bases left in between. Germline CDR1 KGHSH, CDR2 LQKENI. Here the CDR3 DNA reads TGTGCCAGCTCACAATCGTTACTAGAGCAGTACTTC. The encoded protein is CASSQSLLEQYF. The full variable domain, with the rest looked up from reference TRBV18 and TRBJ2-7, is NAGVMQNPRHLVRRRGQEARLRCSPMKGHSHVYWYRQLPEEGLKFMVYLQKENIIDESGMPKERFSAEFPKEGPSILRIQQVVRGDSAAYFCASSQSLLEQYFGPGTRLTVT.

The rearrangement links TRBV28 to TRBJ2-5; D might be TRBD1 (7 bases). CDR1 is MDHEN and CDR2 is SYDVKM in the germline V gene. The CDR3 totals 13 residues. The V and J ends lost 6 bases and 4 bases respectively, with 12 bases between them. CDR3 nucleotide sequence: TGTGCCAGCAGAGGAGGGGGCGTAGAGACCCAGTACTTC. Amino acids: CASRGGGVETQYF.

CDR3 coding DNA: TGTGCCAGCAGCATCAGATCTGGAAACACCATATATTTT. This translates into CASSIRSGNTIYF. The chain has TRBV5-8 and TRBJ1-3; no definite D call. The CDR3 totals 13 residues. Germline-derived CDR1 and CDR2 are SGHTS and YDEGEE. Trimming took 4 bases from V and 1 from J, leaving 6 bases between them.

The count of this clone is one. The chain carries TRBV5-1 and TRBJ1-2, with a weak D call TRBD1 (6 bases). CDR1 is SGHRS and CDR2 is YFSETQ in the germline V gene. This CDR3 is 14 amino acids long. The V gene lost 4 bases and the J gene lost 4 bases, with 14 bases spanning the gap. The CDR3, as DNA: TGCGCCAGCAGCCCAAACAGGGATCGCTATGGCTACACCTTC. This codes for CASSPNRDRYGYTF.

The CDR3 nucleotides are TGCAGCGTTGTTGCGGGGTATACGCAGTATTTT. Its protein product is CSVVAGYTQYF. The V call is TRBV29-1, the J call TRBJ2-3; D might be TRBD2 (6 bases). V lost 4 bases and J 7 bases, leaving 9 bases between the germline ends. Looked up from germline, CDR1 is SQVTM and CDR2 is ANQGSEA. This CDR3 region has 11 residues.

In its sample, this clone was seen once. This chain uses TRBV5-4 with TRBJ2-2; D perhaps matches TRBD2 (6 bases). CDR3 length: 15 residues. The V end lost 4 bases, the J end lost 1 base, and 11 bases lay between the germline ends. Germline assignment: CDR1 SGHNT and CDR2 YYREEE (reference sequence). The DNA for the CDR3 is TGTGCCAGCAGCCAAGGAGGGTTGAACACCGGGGAGCTGTTTTTT. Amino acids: CASSQGGLNTGELFF.

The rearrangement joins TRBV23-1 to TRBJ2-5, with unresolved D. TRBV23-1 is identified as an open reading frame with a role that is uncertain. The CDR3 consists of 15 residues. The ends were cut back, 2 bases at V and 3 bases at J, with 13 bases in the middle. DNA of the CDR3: TGCGCCAGCAGTCAACCCGGGCGTGGCGAAGAGACCCAGTACTTC. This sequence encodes CASSQPGRGEETQYF.

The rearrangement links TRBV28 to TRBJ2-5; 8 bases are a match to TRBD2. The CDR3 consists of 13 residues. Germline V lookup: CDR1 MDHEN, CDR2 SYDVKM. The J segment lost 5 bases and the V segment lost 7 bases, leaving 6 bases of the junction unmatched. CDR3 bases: TGTGCCAGCAAAGGGACTAGGGTTGAGACCCAGTACTTC. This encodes CASKGTRVETQYF. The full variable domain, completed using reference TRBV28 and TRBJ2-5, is DVKVTQSSRYLVKRTGEKVFLECVQDMDHENMFWYRQDPGLGLRLIYFSYDVKMKEKGDIPEGYSVSREKKERFSLILESASTNQTSMYLCASKGTRVETQYFGPGTRLLVL.

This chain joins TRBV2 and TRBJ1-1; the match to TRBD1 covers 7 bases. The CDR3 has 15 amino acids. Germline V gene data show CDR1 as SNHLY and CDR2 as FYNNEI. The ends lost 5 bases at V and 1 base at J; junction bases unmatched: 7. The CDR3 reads CASSHPGQANTEAFF. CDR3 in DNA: TGTGCCAGCAGTCATCCTGGACAGGCGAACACTGAAGCTTTCTTT. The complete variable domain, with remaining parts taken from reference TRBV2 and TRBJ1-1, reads EPEVTQTPSHQVTQMGQEVILRCVPISNHLYFYWYRQILGQKVEFLVSFYNNEISEKSEIFDDQFSVERPDGSNFTLKIRSTKLEDSAMYFCASSHPGQANTEAFFGQGTRLTVV.

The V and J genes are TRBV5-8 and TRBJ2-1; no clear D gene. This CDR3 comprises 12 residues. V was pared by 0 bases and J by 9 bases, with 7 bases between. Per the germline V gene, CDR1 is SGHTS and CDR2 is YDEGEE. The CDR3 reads CASSLVRLEQFF. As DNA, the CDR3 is TGTGCCAGCAGCTTGGTGCGGCTTGAGCAGTTCTTC.

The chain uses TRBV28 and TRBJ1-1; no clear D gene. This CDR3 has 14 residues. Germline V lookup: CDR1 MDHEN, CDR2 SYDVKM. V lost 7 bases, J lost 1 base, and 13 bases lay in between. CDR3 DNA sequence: TGTGCCAGCACCCACGGCGGCCCGAACACTGAAGCTTTCTTT. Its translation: CASTHGGPNTEAFF.

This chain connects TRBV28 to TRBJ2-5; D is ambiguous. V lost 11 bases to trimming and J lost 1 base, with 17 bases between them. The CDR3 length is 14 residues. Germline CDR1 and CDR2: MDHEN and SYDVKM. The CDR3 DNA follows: TGTGCCTCACGTCGGCTGGCTATCCAAGAGACCCAGTACTTC. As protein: CASRRLAIQETQYF.

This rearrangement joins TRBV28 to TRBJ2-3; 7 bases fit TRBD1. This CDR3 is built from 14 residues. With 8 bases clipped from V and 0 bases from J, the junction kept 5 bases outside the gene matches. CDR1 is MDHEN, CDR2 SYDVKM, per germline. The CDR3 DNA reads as TGTGCCAGCGCACAGGGGACAAGCACAGATACGCAGTATTTT. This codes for CASAQGTSTDTQYF.